The 20 T cell receptor beta chains in this list originate from one sample, sequenced in a study of T cells in Graves' hyperthyroidism and ophthalmopathy. The CDR3 regions of TCR beta were amplified from RNA transcripts. The HTBI set primed first-round TCR CDR3 RT-PCR. Using its own MiXCR run on the multiplex PCR reads, TCRdb lists one record per CDR3 protein. Altogether 550,000 to 800,000 distinct CDR3 sequences are present, about 18% being singletons, with the ten largest covering 15% to 18%. Sequenced sample: blood. The receptor set was obtained from a man in his fifties or sixties with Graves' hyperthyroidism.

This clonotype was recorded at least ten times. The chain employs TRBV28 and TRBJ1-5; D remains ambiguous. V was pared by 6 bases and J by 1 base, with 13 bases between. Germline V gene lookup returns CDR1 MDHEN and CDR2 SYDVKM. CDR3 length: 15 amino acids. CDR3 residues: CASRPPSGSNQPQHF. Written as DNA, the CDR3 is TGTGCCAGCAGGCCCCCATCGGGGAGCAATCAGCCCCAGCATTTT.

This clonotype was observed a few times. The gene calls are TRBV25-1 and TRBJ2-5; D is perhaps TRBD2 (5 bases). V was trimmed by 8 bases and J by 5 bases, leaving 18 bases between them. CDR3 length equals 14 residues. Germline V gene lookup returns CDR1 MGHDK and CDR2 SYGVNS. The CDR3 DNA reads TGTGCCAGCTCCCGTCGGGATTTATGGGAGACCCAGTACTTC. Amino acid sequence: CASSRRDLWETQYF.

This clonotype was observed a handful of times. The chain is built from TRBV3-1 and TRBJ2-7; TRBD2 agrees at 10 bases. V dropped 6 bases and J dropped 5; count of bases not matched to a gene: 4. The CDR3 has 13 amino acids. Per the germline V gene, CDR1 is LGHDT and CDR2 is YNNKEL (reference sequence). The CDR3 sequence: CASRGSGRDEQYF. In DNA form, the CDR3 reads TGTGCCAGCAGGGGAAGCGGGAGGGACGAGCAGTACTTC.

This clonotype was observed many times. The CDR3 nucleotides read TGTGCCAGCAGGCGGCCGGGACAGAAATACGAGCAGTACTTC. It codes for CASRRPGQKYEQYF. The chain recombines TRBV11-2 with TRBJ2-7; 7 bases map to TRBD1. This CDR3 is 14 amino acids long. The V segment lost 6 bases and the J segment 4 bases; nucleotides outside the gene matches: 9. The germline CDR1 and CDR2 sequences are SGHAT and FQNNGV.

This clonotype was counted many times. The chain employs TRBV10-2 and TRBJ2-5; 8 bases align to TRBD2. The CDR3 extends over 16 amino acids. V was pared by 6 bases and J by 0 bases, with 9 bases of the junction left unmatched. Germline-derived CDR1 and CDR2 are WSHSY and SAAADI. Written as DNA, the CDR3 is TGCGCCAGCAGCCCATGGGCGGGAGGCAACCAAGAGACCCAGTACTTC. This gives the protein CASSPWAGGNQETQYF.

A few counts support this clonotype. J is TRBJ2-1 and V is TRBV27, with 8 bases fitting TRBD1. J lost 4 bases, V lost 1 base, and 6 bases had no gene match. Germline CDR1 and CDR2: MNHEY and SMNVEV (reference sequence). CDR3 length: 16 residues. The DNA for the CDR3 is TGTGCCAGCAGTTTATTACAGGACAGGGCTTACAATGAGCAGTTCTTC. Protein sequence: CASSLLQDRAYNEQFF.

This clonotype was observed many times. The chain couples TRBV6-1 to TRBJ2-7, with 11 positions matching TRBD1. CDR1 and CDR2 from the germline V gene are MNHNS and SASEGT. V gave up 11 bases and J gave up 5 bases; unmatched junction bases: 2. There are 11 residues in the CDR3. The CDR3 reads CAGQGAHEQYF. For the CDR3, the DNA is TGTGCCGGACAGGGGGCCCACGAGCAGTACTTC.

The chain employs TRBV28 and TRBJ1-2; D uncertain. Trimming removed 5 bases from V and 4 bases from J, with 17 bases in between. The germline V gene has CDR1 MDHEN and CDR2 SYDVKM. This CDR3 spans 15 amino acids. In DNA form, the CDR3 reads TGTGCCAGCAGTCCGGGCCAACCCTCTGGCTATGGCTACACCTTC. Translated, it gives CASSPGQPSGYGYTF.

The chain links TRBV6-1 to TRBJ1-5; D unclear. CDR3 length: 12 amino acids. Germline V gene data show CDR1 as MNHNS and CDR2 as SASEGT. The V end lost 6 bases, the J end lost 6 bases, and 9 bases lay between the germline ends. CDR3 nucleotides: TGTGCCAGCAGGCGGGGTAGTCAGCCCCAGCATTTT. Its translation is CASRRGSQPQHF.

This clonotype showed up many times. The chain recombines TRBV2 with TRBJ1-5, with no clear D. The CDR3 spans 15 residues. Trimming stripped 2 bases from V and 2 bases from J, with 10 bases between. Germline V gene lookup returns CDR1 SNHLY and CDR2 FYNNEI. CDR3 DNA: TGTGCCAGCAGTGAATTGGGGTCGGGCAATCAGCCCCAGCATTTT. Amino acids: CASSELGSGNQPQHF.

This clonotype was observed a handful of times. This chain uses TRBV6-5 with TRBJ2-3; 8 bases line up with TRBD1. CDR3 length: 15 residues. The V and J ends lost 1 base and 2 bases, in that order; junction bases with no gene match: 2. Germline values: CDR1 MNHEY, CDR2 SVGAGI. The CDR3 loop is CASSYWQGATDTQYF. The CDR3 DNA is TGTGCCAGCAGTTACTGGCAGGGGGCCACAGATACGCAGTATTTT.

In this sample, this clonotype turned up many times. This rearrangement joins TRBV10-2 to TRBJ2-3; no reliable D call. Germline CDR1 reads WSHSY; CDR2 reads SAAADI. The CDR3 totals 17 residues. Between the trimmed V and J ends, which lost 2 bases and 5 bases, there was a span of 20 bases. The CDR3 here is CASSEGRPREVGDTQYF. In DNA, the CDR3 is TGCGCCAGCAGTGAGGGTAGACCCCGCGAGGTGGGAGATACGCAGTATTTT.

This sequence joins TRBV5-1 and TRBJ2-3, with a tentative D call TRBD2 (6 bases). The length of the CDR3 is 15 residues. Germline assignment: CDR1 SGHRS and CDR2 YFSETQ. Trimming took 5 bases from V and 0 from J, leaving 13 bases between them. Here the CDR3 reads CASRLAASSTDTQYF. The CDR3 nucleotides are TGCGCCAGCAGATTAGCGGCTTCTAGCACAGATACGCAGTATTTT.

The chain is built from TRBV20-1 and TRBJ2-2; 12 nucleotides match TRBD1. Germline loops: CDR1 DFQATT, CDR2 SNEGSKA (reference sequence). This CDR3 is built from 17 residues. V was pared by 5 bases and J by 3 bases, with 10 bases of the junction left unmatched. The CDR3 DNA follows: TGCAGTGCTCTTCCGGGACAGGGGGCGAGGTACACCGGGGAGCTGTTTTTT. It specifies CSALPGQGARYTGELFF.

This clonotype showed up just a few times. This chain connects TRBV9 to TRBJ2-7; TRBD2 matches at 8 bases. CDR3 length: 15 amino acids. V lost 0 bases and J lost 5; bases outside the gene matches: 7. Looked up from germline, CDR1 is SGDLS and CDR2 is YYNGEE. CDR3 sequence reads: CASSVAGGPGNEQYF. CDR3 coding DNA: TGTGCCAGCAGCGTAGCGGGAGGGCCAGGCAACGAGCAGTACTTC.

V gene TRBV2 combines with J gene TRBJ2-1, with 11 bases identical to TRBD1. Germline CDR1 is SNHLY and CDR2 is FYNNEI. The trim removed 6 bases at V and 7 bases at J, leaving 5 bases unmatched. The CDR3 sequence is 14 residues long. The DNA of the CDR3 is TGTGCCAGCAGCAAAGGACAGGGGGCTAATGAGCAGTTCTTC. As protein: CASSKGQGANEQFF.

This clonotype was observed a few times. V and J are TRBV5-1 and TRBJ2-7, with D possibly being TRBD1 or TRBD2 (5 bases each). The germline V gene encodes CDR1 SGHRS and CDR2 YFSETQ. V shed 1 base and J shed 3 bases, with 11 bases lying between them. This CDR3 comprises 14 residues. The CDR3 loop is CASSLSGSNYEQYF. CDR3 bases: TGCGCCAGCAGCTTGTCAGGGAGTAACTACGAGCAGTACTTC. Using reference TRBV5-1 and TRBJ2-7 for the parts outside the CDR3, the full variable domain is KAGVTQTPRYLIKTRGQQVTLSCSPISGHRSVSWYQQTPGQGLQFLFEYFSETQRNKGNFPGRFSGRQFSNSRSEMNVSTLELGDSALYLCASSLSGSNYEQYFGPGTRLTVT.

This clonotype showed up many times. The J gene is TRBJ2-3, the V gene TRBV29-1; the D gene is possibly TRBD1 (6 bases). V shed 6 bases and J shed 8 bases, with 18 bases lying between them. Germline CDR1 and CDR2: SQVTM and ANQGSEA. CDR3 length: 13 amino acids. The DNA of the CDR3 is TGCAGCGTACTGCGACAGGCTCGGGGTACGCAGTATTTT. This codes for CSVLRQARGTQYF.

This clonotype was recorded many times. This chain links TRBV7-8 with TRBJ2-1; D is possibly TRBD2 (6 bases). V lost 6 bases, J lost 8 bases, and 20 bases lay in between. The CDR3 is 15 amino acids. The germline V gene encodes CDR1 SGHVS and CDR2 FQNEAQ. CDR3 amino acids: CASRLDRLGGHEQFF. The CDR3 DNA reads TGTGCCAGCAGGCTGGACCGACTCGGGGGACATGAGCAGTTCTTC.

J is TRBJ2-3 and V is TRBV28, with TRBD2 matching over 7 bases. The V segment lost 2 bases and the J segment 4 bases; nucleotides outside the gene matches: 3. The CDR3 spans 14 residues. Germline CDR1 MDHEN, CDR2 SYDVKM. CDR3 in amino acids: CASSLREEPDTQYF. The CDR3 DNA reads as TGTGCCAGCAGTTTACGGGAGGAACCAGATACGCAGTATTTT.